Shown below are 32 T cell receptor beta chains from a single sample sequenced in a study of response to subunit inactivated influenza vaccine. TCRdb itself ran the RT-PCR reads through MiXCR, one entry per CDR3 protein. The sample has about 570,000 distinct CDR3 sequences; about an eighth are singletons. The source material was PBMCs from blood, sampled on the day of vaccination. All receptors derive from a man in his forties or fifties who received an inactivated influenza vaccine.

A few counts support this clonotype. The chain employs TRBV20-1 and TRBJ2-3, with 10 bases that match TRBD2. Germline trimming cut 1 base from V and 4 bases from J; bases unmatched to any gene: 11. Germline CDR1 DFQATT, CDR2 SNEGSKA (reference sequence). This CDR3 contains 17 residues. The CDR3 DNA follows: TGCAGTGCTAGAGGTCCTCGAGCGGGGGGGCGCCCAGATACGCAGTATTTT. Translated, it gives CSARGPRAGGRPDTQYF.

The chain links TRBV25-1 to TRBJ2-5; D is perhaps TRBD1 (8 bases). Germline values: CDR1 MGHDK, CDR2 SYGVNS. Trimming cost V 6 bases and J 4 bases, with 15 bases left between them. The length of the CDR3 is 14 residues. Written as DNA, the CDR3 is TGTGCCAGCAGGATTACAGGGGGGGGAGAGACCCAGTACTTC. Translated, it gives CASRITGGGETQYF. Looking up the rest from reference TRBV25-1 and TRBJ2-5 gives the full variable domain: EADIYQTPRYLVIGTGKKITLECSQTMGHDKMYWYQQDPGMELHLIHYSYGVNSTEKGDLSSESTVSRIRTEHFPLTLESARPSHTSQYLCASRITGGGETQYFGPGTRLLVL.

The chain combines TRBV20-1 with TRBJ2-1; a weak D match, TRBD2 (6 bases). V was cut by 3 bases and J by 12 bases, with 15 bases left in between. The CDR3 has 12 residues. CDR1 is DFQATT, CDR2 SNEGSKA, per germline (reference sequence). CDR3 region: CSARDPNSGQFF. In nucleotides, the CDR3 is TGCAGTGCTAGGGATCCCAATAGCGGGCAGTTCTTC.

This clonotype was seen only a few times. The rearrangement links TRBV12-3 or TRBV12-4 to TRBJ1-2, with no clear D. The CDR3 runs 13 residues. Trimming stripped 6 bases from V and 2 bases from J, with 10 bases between. CDR3 region: CASRDGQNYGYTF. The CDR3 nucleotides read TGTGCCAGCAGGGACGGCCAGAACTATGGCTACACCTTC.

The DNA for the CDR3 is TGTGCCAGTAGTATACCCCCAGCCTACAATGAGCAGTTCTTC. Translating it yields CASSIPPAYNEQFF. This chain uses TRBV19 with TRBJ2-1; no reliable D call. The V gene's germline CDR1 is LNHDA and CDR2 SQIVND (reference sequence). The CDR3 sequence is 14 residues long. Trimming removed 2 bases at V and 2 bases at J, with 7 bases between.

The chain links TRBV7-7 to TRBJ2-3; possibly TRBD2 for D (6 bases). The CDR3 runs to 15 residues. The germline V gene encodes CDR1 SSHAT and CDR2 FNYEAQ (reference sequence). V was cut by 1 base and J by 6 bases, with 14 bases left in between. The CDR3 is CASSLGFGGGDTQYF. The CDR3 DNA sequence: TGTGCCAGCAGCTTAGGTTTTGGGGGAGGCGATACGCAGTATTTT.

The CDR3 here is CASSNGGFPDTQYF. The CDR3 DNA reads as TGTGCCAGCAGTAACGGGGGTTTCCCAGATACGCAGTATTTT. J is TRBJ2-3 and V is TRBV6-5; D may be TRBD2 (6 bases). Germline CDR1 MNHEY, CDR2 SVGAGI. Trimming took off 5 bases at V and 4 bases at J, with 13 bases between the two ends. The CDR3 is 14 residues long.

V and J are TRBV11-1 and TRBJ2-2; D remains ambiguous. Germline CDR1 SGHAT, CDR2 FQDESV (reference sequence). V was shortened by 2 bases and J by 1 base, with 11 bases between the two germline ends. The CDR3 covers 16 residues. The CDR3 coding sequence is TGTGCCAGCAGCTTATTCAGGACGGTGAACACCGGGGAGCTGTTTTTT. Protein product: CASSLFRTVNTGELFF.

In this sample, this clonotype turned up a few times. This chain connects TRBV5-5 to TRBJ2-2; weak D call: TRBD2 (7 bases). There are 17 residues in the CDR3. Per the germline V gene, CDR1 is SGHKS and CDR2 is YYEKEE (reference sequence). With 4 bases removed from V and 7 bases from J, the gap between germline ends came to 23 bases. CDR3 nucleotides: TGTGCCAGCAGCGCCCAACGGGGGGCACCCCAATTCGGGGAGCTGTTTTTT. Translated, it gives CASSAQRGAPQFGELFF. Filled out from reference TRBV5-5 and TRBJ2-2, the complete variable domain reads DAGVTQSPTHLIKTRGQQVTLRCSPISGHKSVSWYQQVLGQGPQFIFQYYEKEERGRGNFPDRFSARQFPNYSSELNVNALLLGDSALYLCASSAQRGAPQFGELFFGEGSRLTVL.

The chain's CDR3 is CATSDTMETQYF. The DNA of the CDR3 is TGTGCCACCAGTGATACAATGGAGACCCAGTACTTC. V gene TRBV24-1 combines with J gene TRBJ2-5; D remains unclear. Germline CDR1 KGHDR, CDR2 SFDVKD. The CDR3 loop spans 12 amino acids. The germline V and J ends were trimmed by 3 bases and 5 bases, with 6 bases remaining between them.

The chain employs TRBV28 and TRBJ2-7; D uncertain. Germline V lookup: CDR1 MDHEN, CDR2 SYDVKM. This CDR3 has 13 residues. The V end was cut by 6 bases, the J end by 1 base, with 10 bases between. CDR3 in DNA: TGTGCCAGCAGATCGGGCCCATCCTACGAGCAGTACTTC. Its translation is CASRSGPSYEQYF.

There are a few counts of this clonotype. The chain combines TRBV2 with TRBJ1-2; 9 nucleotides match TRBD1. Germline CDR1 SNHLY, CDR2 FYNNEI. This CDR3 region has 16 residues. The V segment lost 4 bases and the J segment 5 bases; nucleotides outside the gene matches: 11. The CDR3 here is CASSGNRGRHAYGYTF. In DNA, the CDR3 is TGTGCCAGCAGTGGGAACAGGGGGCGACATGCATATGGCTACACCTTC. The variable domain in full, completed from reference TRBV2 and TRBJ1-2, reads EPEVTQTPSHQVTQMGQEVILRCVPISNHLYFYWYRQILGQKVEFLVSFYNNEISEKSEIFDDQFSVERPDGSNFTLKIRSTKLEDSAMYFCASSGNRGRHAYGYTFGSGTRLTVV.

The chain combines TRBV10-3 with TRBJ2-2; 7 bases line up with TRBD1. V lost 2 bases, J lost 2 bases, and 5 bases stayed unmatched. Germline V CDR1 and CDR2: ENHRY, SYGVKD. CDR3 length: 16 amino acids. CDR3 in DNA: TGTGCCATCAGTGAGATGGGACAGACAAACACCGGGGAGCTGTTTTTT. Amino acids: CAISEMGQTNTGELFF.

This clonotype was counted ten times or more. This chain joins TRBV11-2 and TRBJ1-1; 10 nucleotides line up with TRBD1. The J segment lost 7 bases and the V segment lost 5 bases, leaving 7 bases of the junction unmatched. In germline, CDR1 is SGHAT, CDR2 FQNNGV. CDR3 length equals 14 residues. The CDR3 DNA reads as TGTGCCAGCAGCGCTCGACAGGGGGCGAATGAAGCTTTCTTT. Translation gives CASSARQGANEAFF.

The table lists this clonotype with many counts. The V call is TRBV7-2, the J call TRBJ1-1; perhaps TRBD1 as D (6 bases). In germline, CDR1 is SGHTA, CDR2 FQGNSA. The CDR3 is made up of 15 amino acids. V dropped 3 bases and J dropped 0 bases, with 11 bases sitting between them. The DNA for the CDR3 is TGTGCCAGCAGCTTCGGGGGGCCAATGAACACTGAAGCTTTCTTT. This translates into CASSFGGPMNTEAFF. Supplemented by reference TRBV7-2 and TRBJ1-1, the full variable domain reads GAGVSQSPSNKVTEKGKDVELRCDPISGHTALYWYRQSLGQGLEFLIYFQGNSAPDKSGLPSDRFSAERTGGSVSTLTIQRTQQEDSAVYLCASSFGGPMNTEAFFGQGTRLTVV.

This clonotype was seen a handful of times. The CDR3 region has the DNA TGTGCCAGCAGCGTCGCAGGGGACTACGAGCAGTACTTC. As protein: CASSVAGDYEQYF. V and J are TRBV9 and TRBJ2-7, with D perhaps matching TRBD1 (6 bases). Trimming left V 2 bases short and J 3 bases short, with 9 bases between. The CDR3 totals 13 residues. Germline CDR1 and CDR2: SGDLS and YYNGEE.

The chain is built from TRBV11-2 and TRBJ2-7; weak D call: TRBD2 (7 bases). Germline V gene data show CDR1 as SGHAT and CDR2 as FQNNGV. The V end was cut by 3 bases, the J end by 3 bases, with 15 bases between. This CDR3 has 15 amino acids. CDR3 sequence: CASSFGGMDSYEQYF. CDR3 coding DNA: TGTGCCAGCAGCTTCGGGGGGATGGACAGCTACGAGCAGTACTTC.

As to this clonotype: With a much larger clone just one base away, this may be a read error. CDR3 sequence (DNA): TGTGCCAGCAGCCAAGCGGGCAATCAGCCCCAGCAATTT. Encoded protein: CASSQAGNQPQQF. The V call is TRBV5-5, the J call TRBJ1-5; no clear D. The CDR3 contains 13 residues. Germline loops: CDR1 SGHKS, CDR2 YYEKEE (reference sequence).

This chain joins TRBV4-2 and TRBJ2-7; no reliable D call. The V end was cut by 0 bases, the J end by 3 bases, with 15 bases between. The CDR3 contains 16 residues. The germline gives CDR1 LGHNA, CDR2 YNFKEQ. CDR3 residues: CASSQEGGRPYYEQYF. CDR3 DNA: TGTGCCAGCAGCCAAGAAGGCGGCAGGCCATACTACGAGCAGTACTTC.

V and J are TRBV19 and TRBJ2-1, with 7 bases that match TRBD2. The CDR3 runs to 15 residues. The germline V gene encodes CDR1 LNHDA and CDR2 SQIVND (reference sequence). The J segment lost 6 bases and the V segment lost 9 bases, leaving 14 bases of the junction unmatched. CDR3 region: CARRLAGTKGNEQFF. CDR3 bases: TGTGCCAGGAGACTAGCAGGAACAAAGGGCAATGAGCAGTTCTTC.

On this clonotype itself: The junction does not match germline at one end; this may be a read error. The J gene is TRBJ2-7, the V gene TRBV20-1, with 7 bases that match TRBD1. This CDR3 region has 15 residues. Germline loops: CDR1 DFQATT, CDR2 SNEGSKA (reference sequence). The CDR3 region is CSARAGQGVSYEQYF. The CDR3 coding sequence is TGCAGTGCCAGAGCTGGGCAGGGGGTTTCCTACGAGCAGTACTTC.

The chain has TRBV20-1 and TRBJ1-1; no firm D call. This CDR3 is built from 14 residues. Trimming left V 0 bases short and J 0 bases short, with 8 bases between. CDR1 and CDR2 (germline): DFQATT, SNEGSKA (reference sequence). CDR3 DNA sequence: TGCAGTGCTAGAGATCACCGAATGAACACTGAAGCTTTCTTT. It yields the protein CSARDHRMNTEAFF.

This clonotype was counted ten times or more. The J gene is TRBJ2-7, the V gene TRBV29-1; TRBD1 aligns across 7 bases. V lost 3 bases, J lost 1 base, and 9 bases stayed unmatched. Looked up from germline, CDR1 is SQVTM and CDR2 is ANQGSEA. This CDR3 region has 15 residues. The CDR3: CSVEGEGGASYEQYF. In DNA form, the CDR3 reads TGCAGCGTTGAGGGTGAAGGGGGCGCGTCCTACGAGCAGTACTTC.

A few counts support this clonotype. The rearrangement joins TRBV15 to TRBJ2-4; D not resolved. Germline V gives CDR1 LNHNV, CDR2 YYDKDF (reference sequence). The CDR3 is made up of 15 amino acids. V dropped 0 bases and J dropped 6 bases, with 12 bases sitting between them. The CDR3 region is CATSRDVSQTNIQYF. For the CDR3, the DNA is TGTGCCACCAGCAGAGATGTGAGCCAGACAAACATTCAGTACTTC.

This clonotype was detected ten times or more. The chain uses TRBV7-8 and TRBJ2-3; 9 positions match TRBD1. This CDR3 has 16 amino acids. J gave up 5 bases and V 5 bases, and 11 bases lay outside the gene matches. Germline V gives CDR1 SGHVS, CDR2 FQNEAQ. For the CDR3, the DNA is TGTGCCAGCAGCAGCGTGGAGGACAGGGGAAGAGATACGCAGTATTTT. Protein sequence: CASSSVEDRGRDTQYF. The full variable domain, in which reference TRBV7-8 and TRBJ2-3 provide the parts outside the CDR3, is GAGVSQSPRYKVAKRGQDVALRCDPISGHVSLFWYQQALGQGPEFLTYFQNEAQLDKSGLPSDRFFAERPEGSVSTLKIQRTQQEDSAVYLCASSSVEDRGRDTQYFGPGTRLTVL.

This clonotype was observed a handful of times. The V gene is TRBV28, the J gene TRBJ2-7; weak D call: TRBD1 (5 bases). The V and J ends lost 4 bases and 3 bases respectively, with 13 bases between them. CDR3 length: 14 amino acids. Germline V gene data show CDR1 as MDHEN and CDR2 as SYDVKM. The chain's CDR3 is CASSSDSYHYEQYF. The CDR3 coding sequence is TGTGCCAGCAGTTCCGACAGTTATCACTACGAGCAGTACTTC.

This clonotype was seen a handful of times. The rearrangement joins TRBV7-2 to TRBJ2-7; D not certain. V was shortened by 2 bases and J by 5 bases, with 4 bases between the two germline ends. This CDR3 contains 11 residues. Germline V lookup: CDR1 SGHTA, CDR2 FQGNSA. CDR3 nucleotide sequence: TGTGCCAGCAGCTTATGGAACGAGCAGTACTTC. The encoded protein is CASSLWNEQYF.

The chain uses TRBV11-2 and TRBJ2-2; 8 bases line up with TRBD2. CDR3 length: 15 residues. Germline V gene sequence: CDR1 SGHAT, CDR2 FQNNGV. The trim removed 4 bases at V and 4 bases at J, leaving 5 bases unmatched. CDR3 protein: CASSSAGEGTGELFF. CDR3 nucleotide sequence: TGTGCCAGCAGCTCAGCGGGGGAGGGCACCGGGGAGCTGTTTTTT.

This clonotype turned up a few times. As DNA, the CDR3 is TGCGCCAGCAGCCAAGACCGGACGAACGGAGATACGCAGTATTTT. This codes for CASSQDRTNGDTQYF. The V and J genes are TRBV4-3 and TRBJ2-3; D is unresolved. V gave up 0 bases and J gave up 5 bases, with 12 bases separating them. Germline values: CDR1 LGHNA, CDR2 YSLEER. The CDR3 covers 15 residues.

The chain is built from TRBV4-3 and TRBJ1-4; D is uncertain. V lost 0 bases and J 4 bases, leaving 9 bases between the germline ends. This CDR3 comprises 15 residues. From germline, CDR1 is LGHNA and CDR2 YSLEER. The CDR3: CASSQDPRINEKLFF. In DNA, the CDR3 is TGCGCCAGCAGCCAAGATCCCAGGATTAATGAAAAACTGTTTTTT.

The V gene is TRBV20-1, the J gene TRBJ1-6, with D unresolved. CDR1 and CDR2 (germline): DFQATT, SNEGSKA (reference sequence). This CDR3 region has 16 residues. The V gene lost 0 bases and the J gene lost 7 bases, with 16 bases spanning the gap. CDR3 in DNA: TGCAGTGCTAGAGATAGCTCGTGGACTTACAATTCACCCCTCCACTTT. This encodes CSARDSSWTYNSPLHF.

This clonotype appeared many times. This chain joins TRBV9 and TRBJ2-7, with D unclear. Trimming took 3 bases from V and 0 from J, leaving 16 bases between them. The CDR3 loop spans 16 amino acids. CDR1 is SGDLS, CDR2 YYNGEE, per germline. The CDR3 nucleotides are TGTGCCAGCAGCGAGTCTAGTTCGCCTACCTCCTACGAGCAGTACTTC. Encoded protein: CASSESSSPTSYEQYF.